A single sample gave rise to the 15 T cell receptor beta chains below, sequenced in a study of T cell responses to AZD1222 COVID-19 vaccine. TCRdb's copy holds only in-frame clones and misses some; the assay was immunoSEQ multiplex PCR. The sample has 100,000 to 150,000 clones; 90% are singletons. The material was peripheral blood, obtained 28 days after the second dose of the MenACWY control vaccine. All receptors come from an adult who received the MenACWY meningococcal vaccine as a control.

The CDR3 sequence: CASSLKLQVLNTEAFF. CDR3 DNA sequence: TGTGCCAGCTCACTCAAGCTACAGGTGTTGAACACTGAAGCTTTCTTT. The V call is TRBV18, the J call TRBJ1-1, with D possibly being TRBD1 (5 bases). Trimming shortened V by 4 bases and J by 0 bases, and 15 bases separated the two germline ends. Germline loops: CDR1 KGHSH, CDR2 LQKENI. The CDR3 length is 16 residues.

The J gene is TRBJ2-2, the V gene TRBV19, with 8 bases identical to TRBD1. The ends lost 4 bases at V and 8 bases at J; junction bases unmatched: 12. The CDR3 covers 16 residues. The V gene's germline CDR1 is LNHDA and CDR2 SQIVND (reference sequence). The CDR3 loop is CASSNFPQGARGELFF. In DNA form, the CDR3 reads TGTGCCAGTAGTAATTTTCCGCAGGGGGCGCGTGGGGAGCTGTTTTTT.

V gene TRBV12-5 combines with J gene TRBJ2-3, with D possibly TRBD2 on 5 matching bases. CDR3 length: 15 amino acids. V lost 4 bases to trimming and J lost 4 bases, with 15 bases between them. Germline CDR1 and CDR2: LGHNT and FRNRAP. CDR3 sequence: CASGSFGGSADTQYF. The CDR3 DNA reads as TGTGCTAGTGGTTCCTTTGGCGGGTCCGCAGATACGCAGTATTTT.

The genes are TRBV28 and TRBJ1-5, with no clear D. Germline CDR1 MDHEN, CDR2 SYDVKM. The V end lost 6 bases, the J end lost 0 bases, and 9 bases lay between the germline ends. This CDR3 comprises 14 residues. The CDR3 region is CASRKQISNQPQHF. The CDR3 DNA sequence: TGTGCCAGCAGGAAACAGATTAGCAATCAGCCCCAGCATTTT.

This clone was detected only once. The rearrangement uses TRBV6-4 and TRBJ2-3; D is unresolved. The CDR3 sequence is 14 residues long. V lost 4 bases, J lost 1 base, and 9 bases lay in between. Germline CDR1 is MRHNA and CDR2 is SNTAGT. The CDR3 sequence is CASSAGGGTDTQYF. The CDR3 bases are TGTGCCAGCAGTGCCGGTGGCGGCACAGATACGCAGTATTTT.

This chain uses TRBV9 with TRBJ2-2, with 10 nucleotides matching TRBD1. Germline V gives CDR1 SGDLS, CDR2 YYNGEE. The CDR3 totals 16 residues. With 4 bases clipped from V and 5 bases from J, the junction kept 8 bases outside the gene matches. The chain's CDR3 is CASSSRDRGPTGELFF. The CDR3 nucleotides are TGTGCCAGCAGCTCCCGTGACAGGGGGCCAACCGGGGAGCTGTTTTTT.

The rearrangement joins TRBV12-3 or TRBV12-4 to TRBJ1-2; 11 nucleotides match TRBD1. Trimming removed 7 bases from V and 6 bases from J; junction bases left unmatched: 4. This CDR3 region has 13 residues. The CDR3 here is CASNTDRGHGYTF. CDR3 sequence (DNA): TGTGCCAGCAATACGGACAGGGGGCATGGCTACACCTTC.

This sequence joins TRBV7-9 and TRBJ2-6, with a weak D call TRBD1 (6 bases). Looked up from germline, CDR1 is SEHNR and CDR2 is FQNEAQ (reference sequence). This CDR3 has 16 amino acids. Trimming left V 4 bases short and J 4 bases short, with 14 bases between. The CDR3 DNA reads TGTGCCAGCAGCTACCGGACAGTTTCCGGGGCCAACGTCCTGACTTTC. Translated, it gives CASSYRTVSGANVLTF.

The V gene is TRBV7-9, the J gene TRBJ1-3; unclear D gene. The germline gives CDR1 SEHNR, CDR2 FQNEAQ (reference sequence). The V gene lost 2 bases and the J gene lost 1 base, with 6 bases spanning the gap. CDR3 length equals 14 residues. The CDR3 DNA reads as TGTGCCAGCAGCTTACCGACATCTGGAAACACCATATATTTT. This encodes CASSLPTSGNTIYF. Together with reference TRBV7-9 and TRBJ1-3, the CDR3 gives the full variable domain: DTGVSQNPRHKITKRGQNVTFRCDPISEHNRLYWYRQTLGQGPEFLTYFQNEAQLEKSRLLSDRFSAERPKGSFSTLEIQRTEQGDSAMYLCASSLPTSGNTIYFGEGSWLTVV.

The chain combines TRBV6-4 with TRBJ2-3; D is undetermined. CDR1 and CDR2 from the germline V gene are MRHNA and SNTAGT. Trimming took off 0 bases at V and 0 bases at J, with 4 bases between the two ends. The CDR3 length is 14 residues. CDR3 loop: CASSDSASTDTQYF. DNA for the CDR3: TGTGCCAGCAGTGACTCCGCTAGCACAGATACGCAGTATTTT.

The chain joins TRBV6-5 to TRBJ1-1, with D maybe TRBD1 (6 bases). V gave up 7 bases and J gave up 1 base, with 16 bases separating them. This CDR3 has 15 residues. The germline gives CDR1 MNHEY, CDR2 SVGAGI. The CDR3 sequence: CASTAFGTSNTEAFF. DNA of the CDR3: TGTGCCAGCACCGCTTTTGGGACATCGAACACTGAAGCTTTCTTT.

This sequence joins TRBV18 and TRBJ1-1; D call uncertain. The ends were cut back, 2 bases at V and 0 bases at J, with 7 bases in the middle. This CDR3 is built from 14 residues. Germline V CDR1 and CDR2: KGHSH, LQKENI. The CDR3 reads CASSPGVVNTEAFF. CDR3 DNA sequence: TGTGCCAGCTCACCAGGGGTGGTGAACACTGAAGCTTTCTTT. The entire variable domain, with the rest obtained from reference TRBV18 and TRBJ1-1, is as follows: NAGVMQNPRHLVRRRGQEARLRCSPMKGHSHVYWYRQLPEEGLKFMVYLQKENIIDESGMPKERFSAEFPKEGPSILRIQQVVRGDSAAYFCASSPGVVNTEAFFGQGTRLTVV.

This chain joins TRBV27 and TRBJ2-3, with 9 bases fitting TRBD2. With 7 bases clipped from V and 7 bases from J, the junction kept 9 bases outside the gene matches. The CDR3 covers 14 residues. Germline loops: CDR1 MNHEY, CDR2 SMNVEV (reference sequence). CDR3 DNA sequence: TGTGCCAGCATACGCGGGGGGGCCTCGAATACGCAGTATTTT. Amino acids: CASIRGGASNTQYF.

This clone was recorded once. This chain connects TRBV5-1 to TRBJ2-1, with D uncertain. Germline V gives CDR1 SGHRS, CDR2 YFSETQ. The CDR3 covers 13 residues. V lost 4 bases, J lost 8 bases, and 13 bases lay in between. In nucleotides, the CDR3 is TGCGCCAGCAGCAAGGACCCAGAGGATGAGCAGTTCTTC. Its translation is CASSKDPEDEQFF.

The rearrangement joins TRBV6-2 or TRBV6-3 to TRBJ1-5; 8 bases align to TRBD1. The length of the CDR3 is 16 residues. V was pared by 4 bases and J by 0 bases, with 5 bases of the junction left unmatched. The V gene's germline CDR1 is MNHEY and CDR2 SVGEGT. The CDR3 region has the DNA TGTGCCAGCAGTTCAGGGACAGGACGTAGCAATCAGCCCCAGCATTTT. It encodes CASSSGTGRSNQPQHF.